This passage covers 17 T cell receptor beta chains from one sample sequenced in a study of T cell repertoires in ileal Crohn's disease. The time point here: neoterminal ileum biopsy at postoperative endoscopy, about 6 months after surgery. Only in-frame clones appear in the TCRdb table, and some are missing; sequencing was by immunoSEQ multiplex PCR. Of nearly 11,000 clones in the sample, more than 65% were seen once. Source material: ileal tissue. These receptors were collected from an adult with Crohn's disease.

This sequence joins TRBV25-1 and TRBJ2-2, with a possible D match to TRBD1 (5 bases). The V end lost 2 bases, the J end lost 3 bases, and 7 bases lay between the germline ends. Germline CDR1 and CDR2: MGHDK and SYGVNS. There are 14 residues in the CDR3. CDR3 nucleotide sequence: TGTGCCAGCAGTGAACCCAGGGACACCGGGGAGCTGTTTTTT. Protein product: CASSEPRDTGELFF. Supplemented by reference TRBV25-1 and TRBJ2-2, the full variable domain reads EADIYQTPRYLVIGTGKKITLECSQTMGHDKMYWYQQDPGMELHLIHYSYGVNSTEKGDLSSESTVSRIRTEHFPLTLESARPSHTSQYLCASSEPRDTGELFFGEGSRLTVL.

As DNA, the CDR3 is TGTGCCAGCAGTGATCTGAAAGGGGGCCGTGAAAAACTGTTTTTT. It encodes CASSDLKGGREKLFF. The J gene is TRBJ1-4, the V gene TRBV2; 7 nucleotides agree with TRBD1. Trimming took 3 bases from V and 7 from J; bases not matched to a gene: 8. This CDR3 has 15 residues. Germline V gene sequence: CDR1 SNHLY, CDR2 FYNNEI.

This clone was detected only a few times. V gene TRBV19 combines with J gene TRBJ1-2, with 8 bases identical to TRBD1. V dropped 6 bases and J dropped 6; count of bases not matched to a gene: 6. CDR3 size: 13 residues. CDR1 is LNHDA, CDR2 SQIVND, per germline (reference sequence). Here the CDR3 reads CASSNPTGDGYTF. CDR3 DNA sequence: TGTGCCAGTAGCAACCCGACAGGGGATGGCTACACCTTC.

The rearrangement links TRBV28 to TRBJ1-1; weak D call: TRBD1 (6 bases). Germline CDR1 reads MDHEN; CDR2 reads SYDVKM. Trimming removed 6 bases at V and 9 bases at J, with 14 bases between. The CDR3 spans 12 residues. The CDR3 nucleotides are TGTGCCAGCAGCCCAAGTCAGGGGAAAGCTTTCTTT. Protein sequence: CASSPSQGKAFF.

This clone was picked up one time. The V gene is TRBV27, the J gene TRBJ1-6; the match to TRBD1 covers 7 bases. Germline lookup yields CDR1 MNHEY and CDR2 SMNVEV (reference sequence). With 3 bases clipped from V and 2 bases from J, the junction kept 4 bases outside the gene matches. The CDR3 consists of 16 residues. The chain's CDR3 is CASSFTDRAYNSPLHF. Written as DNA, the CDR3 is TGTGCCAGCAGTTTTACCGACAGGGCCTATAATTCACCCCTCCACTTT.

Turning to this clone: This sample includes further DNA sequences coding for the same CDR3. The rearrangement joins TRBV2 to TRBJ2-3; a possible D gene is TRBD2 (5 bases). The CDR3 has 21 amino acids. V was clipped by 0 bases and J by 1 base, with 26 bases between them. Germline V CDR1 and CDR2: SNHLY, FYNNEI. The CDR3 sequence: CASSEALWNGQTRSRTDTQYF. As DNA, the CDR3 is TGTGCCAGCAGTGAAGCGCTCTGGAATGGGCAAACTAGATCCCGCACAGATACGCAGTATTTT.

In its sample, this clone was seen once. The rearrangement uses TRBV18 and TRBJ1-5; D remains ambiguous. There are 16 residues in the CDR3. V was trimmed by 3 bases and J by 1 base, leaving 13 bases between them. Germline loops: CDR1 KGHSH, CDR2 LQKENI. DNA of the CDR3: TGTGCCAGCTCACCCGGGAAATTGGGAAGCAATCAGCCCCAGCATTTT. Encoded protein: CASSPGKLGSNQPQHF. The variable domain in full, with the rest retrieved from reference TRBV18 and TRBJ1-5, is NAGVMQNPRHLVRRRGQEARLRCSPMKGHSHVYWYRQLPEEGLKFMVYLQKENIIDESGMPKERFSAEFPKEGPSILRIQQVVRGDSAAYFCASSPGKLGSNQPQHFGDGTRLSIL.

In regard to this clone: A single base separates this from a much larger clone, so it may be a read error. The chain combines TRBV6-5 with TRBJ1-3; possibly TRBD1 for D (6 bases). In germline, CDR1 is MNHEY, CDR2 SVGAGI. The CDR3 runs to 13 residues. This CDR3 reads CASRGGPGNTVYF. The DNA for the CDR3 is TGTGCCAGCAGGGGGGGGCCTGGAAACACCGTATATTTT.

This chain joins TRBV7-2 and TRBJ1-2; 8 nucleotides agree with TRBD1. Unmatched junction bases numbered 13, after V lost 5 bases and J lost 8 bases. Looked up from germline, CDR1 is SGHTA and CDR2 is FQGNSA. The CDR3 is 15 amino acids. CDR3 nucleotides: TGTGCCAGCAGCATCGACAGGGGAACTGGAGGCGGCTACACCTTC. This sequence encodes CASSIDRGTGGGYTF.

CDR3 nucleotides: TGTGCCAGCAGTCAGGGGGTAGGTGGCTACACCTTC. This gives the protein CASSQGVGGYTF. The chain links TRBV2 to TRBJ1-2, with 7 bases fitting TRBD1. The CDR3 is made up of 12 amino acids. Unmatched junction bases numbered 4, after V lost 5 bases and J lost 7 bases. Germline V gene lookup returns CDR1 SNHLY and CDR2 FYNNEI.

This clone showed up just once. CDR3 loop: CASSPRVGNSGNTIYF. The CDR3 DNA follows: TGTGCCAGCTCACCACGAGTGGGCAACTCTGGAAACACCATATATTTT. The chain is built from TRBV18 and TRBJ1-3; unclear D gene. V gave up 1 base and J gave up 0 bases, with 10 bases separating them. Looked up from germline, CDR1 is KGHSH and CDR2 is LQKENI. CDR3 length: 16 amino acids. Variable domain in full (rest from reference TRBV18 and TRBJ1-3): NAGVMQNPRHLVRRRGQEARLRCSPMKGHSHVYWYRQLPEEGLKFMVYLQKENIIDESGMPKERFSAEFPKEGPSILRIQQVVRGDSAAYFCASSPRVGNSGNTIYFGEGSWLTVV.

This clone was seen a handful of times. The rearrangement uses TRBV18 and TRBJ1-2; D ambiguous. Germline-derived CDR1 and CDR2 are KGHSH and LQKENI. This CDR3 has 14 residues. Trimming shortened V by 1 base and J by 6 bases, and 12 bases separated the two germline ends. CDR3 bases: TGTGCCAGCTCACCACGAGGGTCCCTCGATGGCTACACCTTC. Its translation is CASSPRGSLDGYTF.

V usage is TRBV27 and J usage is TRBJ1-4, with 7 nucleotides matching TRBD1. The germline V gene encodes CDR1 MNHEY and CDR2 SMNVEV (reference sequence). V shed 0 bases, J shed 6 bases, and the junction held 4 bases outside the gene matches. The CDR3 covers 15 residues. This chain's CDR3 is CASSLSWTGYEKLFF. CDR3 in DNA: TGTGCCAGCAGTTTATCTTGGACAGGCTATGAAAAACTGTTTTTT.

A note on this clone: The junction does not match germline at one end; this may be a read error. This chain joins TRBV30 and TRBJ2-1; TRBD1 agrees at 7 bases. CDR1 and CDR2 (germline): GTSNPN, SVGIG (reference sequence). The CDR3 totals 16 residues. Here the CDR3 reads CAGRSIQGTPYNEQFF. Written as DNA, the CDR3 is TGTGCCGGGAGAAGTATACAGGGGACCCCCTACAATGAGCAGTTCTTC.

This clone was seen only a few times. This sequence joins TRBV10-1 and TRBJ1-1; D possibly corresponds to TRBD1 (5 bases). The germline V and J ends were trimmed by 3 bases and 4 bases, with 9 bases remaining between them. Germline V gene data show CDR1 as WNHNN and CDR2 as SYGVQD (reference sequence). The CDR3 sequence is 13 residues long. CDR3 nucleotides: TGCGCCAGCAGTGATGGAGGGGCCACTGAAGCTTTCTTT. It encodes CASSDGGATEAFF.

This clone has just one count. The rearrangement uses TRBV5-1 and TRBJ2-1, with 8 bases lining up with TRBD1. The V segment lost 0 bases and the J segment 5 bases; nucleotides outside the gene matches: 7. This CDR3 spans 16 amino acids. Germline values: CDR1 SGHRS, CDR2 YFSETQ. The CDR3 here is CASSLAARTGNNEQFF. CDR3 nucleotides: TGCGCCAGCAGCTTGGCAGCCCGGACAGGGAACAATGAGCAGTTCTTC.

The J gene is TRBJ2-5, the V gene TRBV7-6, with D perhaps matching TRBD2 (6 bases). V dropped 5 bases and J dropped 3 bases, with 13 bases sitting between them. Germline-derived CDR1 and CDR2 are SGHVS and FNYEAQ. The CDR3 is made up of 14 amino acids. This CDR3 reads CASSPGLSEETQYF. For the CDR3, the DNA is TGTGCCAGCAGCCCCGGACTATCCGAAGAGACCCAGTACTTC.